This T cell receptor (beta chain) was documented in a study of T cell responses to AZD1222 COVID-19 vaccine. Findings of the study overall: Reportedly, nearly half the spike-specific TCRs target unmutated variant regions. Just a handful of AZD1222 recipients were seropositive at baseline.

Trimming took off 5 bases at V and 4 bases at J, with 11 bases between the two ends. The germline V gene encodes CDR1 SGHNT and CDR2 YENEEA. The CDR3 runs 13 residues. Profiling relied on immunoSEQ multiplex PCR, and the TCRdb table lists in-frame clones only, not all of them. Counted here are tens of thousands of clones, 75% to 85% occurring once; the ten biggest clones make up around 5%. Notes on this clone: Antigen specificity is unknown.

The chain links TRBV11-3 to TRBJ1-1, with unresolved D. Sequencing used peripheral blood, obtained on day 0 of AZD1222 vaccination. This TCR derives from an adult in good health. Here the CDR3 reads CASSGDPGTEAFF. The CDR3 region has the DNA TGTGCCAGCAGCGGGGATCCGGGCACTGAAGCTTTCTTT.